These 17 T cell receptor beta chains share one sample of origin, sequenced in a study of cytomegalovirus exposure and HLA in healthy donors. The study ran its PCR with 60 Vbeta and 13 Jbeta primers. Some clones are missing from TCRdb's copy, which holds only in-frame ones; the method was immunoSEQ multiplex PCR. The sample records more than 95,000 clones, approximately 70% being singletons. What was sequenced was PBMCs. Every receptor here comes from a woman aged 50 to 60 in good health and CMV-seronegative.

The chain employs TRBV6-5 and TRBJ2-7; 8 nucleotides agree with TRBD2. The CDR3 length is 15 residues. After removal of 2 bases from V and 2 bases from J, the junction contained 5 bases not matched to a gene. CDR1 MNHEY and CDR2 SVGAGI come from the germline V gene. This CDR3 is CASSYTSGKPYEQYF. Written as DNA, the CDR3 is TGTGCCAGCAGTTACACTAGCGGAAAGCCCTACGAGCAGTACTTC.

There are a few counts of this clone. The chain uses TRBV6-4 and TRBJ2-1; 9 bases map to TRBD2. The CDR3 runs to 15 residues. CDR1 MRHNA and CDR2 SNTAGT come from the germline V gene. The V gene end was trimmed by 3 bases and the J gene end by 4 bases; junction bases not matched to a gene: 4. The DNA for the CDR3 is TGTGCCAGCAGTGAGGTAGCGGGGGCGTACAATGAGCAGTTCTTC. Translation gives CASSEVAGAYNEQFF.

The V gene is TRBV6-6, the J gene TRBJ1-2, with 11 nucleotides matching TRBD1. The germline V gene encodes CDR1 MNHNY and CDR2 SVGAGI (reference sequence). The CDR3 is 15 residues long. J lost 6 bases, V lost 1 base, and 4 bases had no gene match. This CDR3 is CASSYLGQGDDGYTF. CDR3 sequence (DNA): TGTGCCAGCAGTTACTTGGGACAGGGGGATGATGGCTACACCTTC.

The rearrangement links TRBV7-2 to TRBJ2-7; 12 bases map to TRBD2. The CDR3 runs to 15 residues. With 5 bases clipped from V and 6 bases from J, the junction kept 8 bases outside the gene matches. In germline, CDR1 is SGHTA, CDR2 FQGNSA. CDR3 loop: CASSPRTSGNFEQYF. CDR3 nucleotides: TGTGCCAGCAGCCCCCGGACTAGCGGGAACTTCGAGCAGTACTTC.

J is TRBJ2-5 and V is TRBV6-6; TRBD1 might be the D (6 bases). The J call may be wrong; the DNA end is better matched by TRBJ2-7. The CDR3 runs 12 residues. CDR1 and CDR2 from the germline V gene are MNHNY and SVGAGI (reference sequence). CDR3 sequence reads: CASSQQGYEQYF. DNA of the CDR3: TGTGCCAGCAGTCAACAGGGTTACGAGCAGTACTTC.

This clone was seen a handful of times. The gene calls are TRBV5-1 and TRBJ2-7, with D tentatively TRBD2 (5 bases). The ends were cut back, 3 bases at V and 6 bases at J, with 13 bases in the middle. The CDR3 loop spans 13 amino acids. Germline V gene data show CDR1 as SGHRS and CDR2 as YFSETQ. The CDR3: CASSSDREGEQYF. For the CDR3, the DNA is TGCGCCAGCAGCTCGGACCGAGAGGGCGAGCAGTACTTC.

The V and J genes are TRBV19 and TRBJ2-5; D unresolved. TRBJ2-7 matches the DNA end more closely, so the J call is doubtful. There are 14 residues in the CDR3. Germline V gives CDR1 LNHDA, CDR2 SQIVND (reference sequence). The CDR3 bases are TGTGCCAGTAGTTTTCCGGGTCCGGCCTACGAGCAGTACTTC. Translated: CASSFPGPAYEQYF.

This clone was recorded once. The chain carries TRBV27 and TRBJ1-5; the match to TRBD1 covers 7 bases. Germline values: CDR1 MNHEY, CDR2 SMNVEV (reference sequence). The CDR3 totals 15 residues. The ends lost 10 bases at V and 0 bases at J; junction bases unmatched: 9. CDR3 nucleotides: TGTGCCACCTCCCCAGGGGGAGGTAGCAATCAGCCCCAGCATTTT. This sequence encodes CATSPGGGSNQPQHF.

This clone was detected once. The CDR3 loop is CSANGGGKQETQYF. DNA for the CDR3: TGCAGCGCCAACGGGGGGGGGAAACAAGAGACCCAGTACTTC. The rearrangement uses TRBV29-1 and TRBJ2-5; 8 nucleotides agree with TRBD2. Germline loops: CDR1 SQVTM, CDR2 ANQGSEA. V lost 7 bases to trimming and J lost 2 bases; unmatched junction nucleotides: 9. The CDR3 consists of 14 residues. Using reference TRBV29-1 and TRBJ2-5 for the parts outside the CDR3, the full variable domain is SAVISQKPSRDICQRGTSLTIQCQVDSQVTMMFWYRQQPGQSLTLIATANQGSEATYESGFVIDKFPISRPNLTFSTLTVSNMSPEDSSIYLCSANGGGKQETQYFGPGTRLLVL.

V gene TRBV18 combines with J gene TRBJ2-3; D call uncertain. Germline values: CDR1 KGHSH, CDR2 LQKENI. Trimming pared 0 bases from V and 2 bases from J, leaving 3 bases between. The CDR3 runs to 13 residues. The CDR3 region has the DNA TGTGCCAGCTCACCACCCGTCACAGATACGCAGTATTTT. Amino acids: CASSPPVTDTQYF.

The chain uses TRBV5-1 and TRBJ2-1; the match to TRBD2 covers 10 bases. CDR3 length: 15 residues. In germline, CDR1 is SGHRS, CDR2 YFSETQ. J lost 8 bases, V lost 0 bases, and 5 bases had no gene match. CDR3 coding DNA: TGCGCCAGCAGCTTGGATCTAGCGGGAGAACATGAGCAGTTCTTC. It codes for CASSLDLAGEHEQFF.

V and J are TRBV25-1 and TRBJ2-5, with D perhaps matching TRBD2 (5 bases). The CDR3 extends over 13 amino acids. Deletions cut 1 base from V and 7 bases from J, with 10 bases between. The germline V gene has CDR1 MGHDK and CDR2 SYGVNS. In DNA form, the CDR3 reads TGTGCCAGCAGTGAATTTCGGGATGGGACCCAGTACTTC. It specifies CASSEFRDGTQYF.

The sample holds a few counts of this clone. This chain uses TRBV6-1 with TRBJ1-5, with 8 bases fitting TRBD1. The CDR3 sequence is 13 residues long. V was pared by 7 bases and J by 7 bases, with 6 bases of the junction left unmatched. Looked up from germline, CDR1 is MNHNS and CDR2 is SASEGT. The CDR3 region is CASIQGGRQPQHF. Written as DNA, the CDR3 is TGTGCCAGCATACAGGGGGGGAGGCAGCCCCAGCATTTT.

The CDR3 spells CASSPAQPSNQPQHF. CDR3 nucleotide sequence: TGTGCCAGTAGCCCGGCACAGCCTAGCAATCAGCCCCAGCATTTT. The chain is built from TRBV19 and TRBJ1-5; D remains unclear. The length of the CDR3 is 15 residues. Trimming removed 6 bases from V and 0 bases from J, with 12 bases in between. Germline lookup yields CDR1 LNHDA and CDR2 SQIVND (reference sequence).

CDR3 region: CASNLNALAGSYNEQFF. CDR3 sequence (DNA): TGTGCCAGCAACCTAAATGCACTAGCGGGATCCTACAATGAGCAGTTCTTC. The gene calls are TRBV27 and TRBJ2-1; 10 bases match TRBD2. Looked up from germline, CDR1 is MNHEY and CDR2 is SMNVEV (reference sequence). This CDR3 has 17 residues. V lost 7 bases to trimming and J lost 1 base; unmatched junction nucleotides: 10.

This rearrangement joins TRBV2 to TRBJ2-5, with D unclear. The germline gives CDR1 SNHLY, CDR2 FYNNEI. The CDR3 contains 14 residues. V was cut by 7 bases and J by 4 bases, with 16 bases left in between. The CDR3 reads CASNARFSLETQYF. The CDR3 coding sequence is TGTGCCAGCAATGCCCGTTTTAGCCTAGAGACCCAGTACTTC.

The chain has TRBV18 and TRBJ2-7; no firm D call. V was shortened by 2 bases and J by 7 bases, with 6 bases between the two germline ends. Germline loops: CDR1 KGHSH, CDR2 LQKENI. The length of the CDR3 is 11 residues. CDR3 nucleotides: TGTGCCAGCTCACCAGAGACTGAGCAGTACTTC. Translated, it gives CASSPETEQYF.